A selection of T cell receptor beta chains follows, all from one sample in a study of blood T cells in healthy people across ages. In TCRdb, the 5' RACE reads were re-called with MiXCR into one record per CDR3 protein. The table has around 790,000 distinct CDR3 sequences, around 45% seen once. The sample was blood. The source of these receptors is a man aged 60 to 69 in good health. Both conserved end residues are part of each CDR3. A D gene is named only where the DNA matches it firmly. Clone size appears in some rows only: once, few, many, or a class for an expanded clone.

j_call clone_size d_call v_call cdr3_aa cdr3_nt
TRBJ2-6 - - TRBV5-6 CASTGQANVLTF TGTGCCAGCACCGGACAGGCCAACGTCCTGACTTTC
TRBJ2-7 - - TRBV5-1 CASSFRAQGSYEQYF TGCGCCAGCAGCTTCCGGGCCCAGGGGTCGTACGAGCAGTACTTC
TRBJ2-1 few - TRBV12-5 CASGVRGYNEQFF TGTGCTAGTGGTGTGCGCGGTTACAATGAGCAGTTCTTC
TRBJ2-7 few - TRBV6-6 CASSYHRTTRSHEQYF TGTGCCAGCAGTTACCACCGGACTACACGATCCCACGAGCAGTACTTC
TRBJ2-5 few TRBD2 TRBV6-1 CASSLAGWETQYF TGTGCCAGCAGCTTAGCGGGGTGGGAGACCCAGTACTTC
TRBJ1-2 - - TRBV9 CASTESSANYGYTF TGTGCCAGCACCGAAAGCTCGGCTAACTATGGCTACACCTTC
TRBJ2-3 - - TRBV5-1 CASSLEQPDTQYF TGCGCCAGCAGCTTGGAACAGCCGGATACGCAGTATTTT
TRBJ2-2 few - TRBV10-3 CAISESRGQLNTGELFF TGTGCCATCAGTGAGTCGCGGGGACAGCTAAACACCGGGGAGCTGTTTTTT
TRBJ2-2 - TRBD2 TRBV4-3 CASSQDWLAGATGELFF TGCGCCAGCAGCCAAGATTGGCTAGCGGGAGCCACCGGGGAGCTGTTTTTT
TRBJ1-2 - - TRBV7-9 CASSLEDGESGYTF TGTGCCAGCAGCTTAGAAGACGGGGAAAGCGGCTACACCTTC
TRBJ2-3 few TRBD2 TRBV30 CAGGRELTDTQYF TGTGCCGGTGGGCGGGAGCTCACAGATACGCAGTATTTT
TRBJ2-2 few - TRBV12-3/TRBV12-4 CASSLWQFNTGELFF TGTGCCAGCAGTTTGTGGCAGTTCAACACCGGGGAGCTGTTTTTT
TRBJ1-2 few - TRBV20-1 CSAPRANYGYTF TGCAGTGCTCCCAGGGCAAACTATGGCTACACCTTC
TRBJ2-5 - - TRBV4-3 CASSQDPDGLGTQYF TGCGCCAGCAGCCAAGATCCGGACGGACTCGGGACCCAGTACTTC
TRBJ2-2 - - TRBV7-2 CASSVWNTGELFF TGTGCCAGCAGCGTCTGGAACACCGGGGAGCTGTTTTTT
TRBJ2-5 many TRBD2 TRBV13 CASSWGLAGEFQETQYF TGTGCCAGCAGCTGGGGACTAGCGGGGGAATTCCAAGAGACCCAGTACTTC
TRBJ2-7 - - TRBV27 CASSRRERGHEQYF TGTGCCAGCAGTCGCAGGGAGCGCGGGCACGAGCAGTACTTC
TRBJ2-5 - - TRBV3-1 CASSQGTRPLGRETQYF TGTGCCAGCAGCCAAGGGACAAGGCCCCTAGGTCGAGAGACCCAGTACTTC
TRBJ2-7 few - TRBV12-3/TRBV12-4 CASSPRATPLEGEQYF TGTGCCAGCTCCCCCAGGGCCACTCCTTTGGAGGGCGAGCAGTACTTC
TRBJ2-7 - - TRBV29-1 CSVVAGNYREQYF TGCAGCGTTGTGGCAGGGAACTATCGCGAGCAGTACTTC
TRBJ2-7 - TRBD1 TRBV7-2 CASSLRGRDSSYEQYF TGTGCCAGCAGCTTAAGGGGGCGAGACAGCTCCTACGAGCAGTACTTC
TRBJ2-7 few - TRBV7-6 CASSLFPRGLVYEQYF TGTGCCAGCAGCTTATTCCCCCGGGGGCTAGTCTACGAGCAGTACTTC
TRBJ2-3 - - TRBV18 CASSPALGADTQYF TGTGCCAGCTCACCCGCCCTAGGGGCAGATACGCAGTATTTT
TRBJ2-1 - - TRBV6-2/TRBV6-3 CASRRVYNVLDEQFF TGTGCCAGCAGGAGAGTTTATAACGTCTTGGATGAGCAGTTCTTC
TRBJ1-2 - TRBD1 TRBV3-1 CASSPQTGAGGYTF TGTGCCAGCAGCCCACAAACAGGGGCGGGAGGCTACACCTTC
TRBJ1-1 - TRBD1 TRBV6-6 CASREGQGNTEAFF TGTGCCAGCAGAGAGGGACAGGGGAACACTGAAGCTTTCTTT
TRBJ1-5 - - TRBV6-5 CASSYDRRNQPQHF TGTGCCAGCAGTTACGACAGGCGGAATCAGCCCCAGCATTTT
TRBJ2-3 many - TRBV6-2/TRBV6-3 CASSRRGETDTQYF TGTGCCAGCAGCCGGAGGGGGGAAACAGATACGCAGTATTTT
TRBJ1-6 - - TRBV6-1 CASSEALDSRSPLHF TGTGCCAGCAGTGAAGCGCTGGACAGTCGGTCACCCCTCCACTTT
TRBJ2-1 many TRBD2 TRBV9 CASSVQRGGPGYNEQFF TGTGCCAGCAGCGTACAACGCGGGGGGCCTGGCTACAATGAGCAGTTCTTC
TRBJ1-2 few TRBD1 TRBV20-1 CSASAGTGYGYTF TGCAGTGCTAGTGCCGGGACAGGGTATGGCTACACCTTC
TRBJ2-2 - - TRBV20-1 CSAPPSGRTNTGELFF TGCAGTGCCCCACCAAGCGGAAGGACAAACACCGGGGAGCTGTTTTTT
TRBJ2-7 - - TRBV6-1 CASSENGDASYEQYF TGTGCCAGCAGTGAAAATGGGGACGCCTCCTACGAGCAGTACTTC
TRBJ2-3 few - TRBV4-2 CASSQGRVGETDTQYF TGTGCCAGCAGCCAGGGCAGGGTAGGTGAGACAGATACGCAGTATTTT
TRBJ2-7 - - TRBV5-1 CASSMGSPYEQYF TGCGCCAGCAGCATGGGAAGTCCCTACGAGCAGTACTTC
TRBJ1-1 - - TRBV11-3 CASSSGGARNREAFF TGTGCCAGCAGCTCAGGTGGGGCCCGGAACAGAGAAGCTTTCTTT
TRBJ1-5 - TRBD1 TRBV6-2/TRBV6-3 CASSHRRQTGSNQPQHF TGTGCCAGCAGTCACCGAAGACAGACAGGGAGCAATCAGCCCCAGCATTTT
TRBJ2-7 few TRBD1 TRBV9 CASSVTPTGAYEQYF TGTGCCAGCAGCGTAACCCCAACAGGGGCCTACGAGCAGTACTTC